Following are 18 T cell receptor beta chains from one sample sequenced in a study of Tregs in tolerant kidney transplant recipients. Libraries were prepared by immunoSEQ multiplex PCR; TCRdb keeps only in-frame clonotypes and omits some of them. The sample includes about 110,000 clones, around 87% of them seen just once. Specimen: CD4+ T cells from blood, collected before the transplant. The receptors here all came from a human donor who received a combined kidney and bone marrow transplant.

Written as DNA, the CDR3 is TGTGCCAGCAGCTCCCGCGGGCAGGGGGCCGAGCAGTACTTC. Residues: CASSSRGQGAEQYF. The chain uses TRBV7-2 and TRBJ2-7, with 8 bases aligning to TRBD1. Germline V gene data show CDR1 as SGHTA and CDR2 as FQGNSA. V was clipped by 4 bases and J by 6 bases; unmatched bases: 8. CDR3 length: 14 amino acids.

V gene TRBV6-5 combines with J gene TRBJ2-3; D is uncertain. The CDR3 is 13 residues long. Germline V gene data show CDR1 as MNHEY and CDR2 as SVGAGI. V lost 6 bases and J 1 base, leaving 8 bases between the germline ends. The CDR3 reads CASRSLGTDTQYF. The CDR3, as DNA: TGTGCCAGCAGAAGCTTGGGCACAGATACGCAGTATTTT.

The V call is TRBV5-1, the J call TRBJ2-1; 8 bases fit TRBD1. CDR3 length: 17 amino acids. In germline, CDR1 is SGHRS, CDR2 YFSETQ. V shed 4 bases and J 10 bases; nucleotides not matched to a gene: 19. Here the CDR3 reads CASSPQQGGILSSEQFF. The CDR3 DNA reads TGCGCCAGCAGCCCCCAACAGGGGGGAATTTTGTCGTCCGAGCAGTTCTTC.

V usage is TRBV18 and J usage is TRBJ2-2; 11 bases line up with TRBD2. The ends lost 1 base at V and 0 bases at J; junction bases unmatched: 7. Germline-derived CDR1 and CDR2 are KGHSH and LQKENI. The CDR3 has 19 amino acids. CDR3: CASSPRTSGGVANTGELFF. The CDR3 nucleotides are TGTGCCAGCTCACCACGAACTAGCGGGGGCGTCGCGAACACCGGGGAGCTGTTTTTT.

This clone was recorded once. The genes are TRBV6-6 and TRBJ1-3, with D unclear. The CDR3 totals 13 residues. Germline CDR1 reads MNHNY; CDR2 reads SVGAGI (reference sequence). The CDR3 here is CATRGGWGNTIYF. CDR3 sequence (DNA): TGTGCGACACGGGGAGGGTGGGGAAACACCATATATTTT.

V usage is TRBV19 and J usage is TRBJ1-5; TRBD1 matches 7 bases. CDR1 LNHDA and CDR2 SQIVND come from the germline V gene (reference sequence). V lost 6 bases, J lost 7 bases, and 15 bases stayed unmatched. This CDR3 has 16 residues. This CDR3 reads CASSERGRPATQPQHF. CDR3 bases: TGTGCCAGTAGCGAAAGGGGGCGGCCGGCCACACAGCCCCAGCATTTT.

This clone was recorded only once. The chain recombines TRBV4-1 with TRBJ1-6; D perhaps matches TRBD1 (6 bases). V gave up 1 base and J gave up 3 bases, with 7 bases separating them. Germline loops: CDR1 MGHRA, CDR2 YSYEKL. The CDR3 extends over 15 amino acids. The CDR3 region is CASSQGQVYNSPLHF. The CDR3 DNA reads as TGCGCCAGCAGCCAAGGACAGGTCTATAATTCACCCCTCCACTTT.

This clone was seen only a few times. V is TRBV7-9 and J is TRBJ2-7; D remains unclear. V was clipped by 5 bases and J by 5 bases, with 10 bases between them. Germline-derived CDR1 and CDR2 are SEHNR and FQNEAQ (reference sequence). CDR3 size: 12 residues. CDR3 amino acids: CASSPQSHEQYF. The CDR3 region has the DNA TGTGCCAGCAGCCCCCAGTCCCACGAGCAGTACTTC.

This clone was observed a single time. The chain carries TRBV5-6 and TRBJ1-5; 9 positions match TRBD1. The V and J ends lost 3 bases and 0 bases, in that order; junction bases with no gene match: 7. The CDR3 consists of 17 residues. Germline V CDR1 and CDR2: SGHDT, YYEEEE. CDR3 DNA: TGTGCCAGCAGCTCTTGGGACAGGGCCCGTAGCAATCAGCCCCAGCATTTT. Protein product: CASSSWDRARSNQPQHF.

V usage is TRBV6-5 and J usage is TRBJ2-7, with 8 bases identical to TRBD1. Per the germline V gene, CDR1 is MNHEY and CDR2 is SVGAGI. CDR3 length equals 15 residues. The ends lost 0 bases at V and 4 bases at J; junction bases unmatched: 5. CDR3 sequence: CASSYSSRGLYEQYF. The CDR3 bases are TGTGCCAGCAGTTACTCGAGCAGGGGGCTTTACGAGCAGTACTTC.

This chain links TRBV11-2 with TRBJ1-1; possible D gene TRBD1, 6 bases. This CDR3 comprises 15 residues. CDR1 and CDR2 (germline): SGHAT, FQNNGV. V was shortened by 6 bases and J by 8 bases, with 22 bases between the two germline ends. The CDR3, as DNA: TGTGCCAGCAGGGATTGGGGGCCCCGGGCTGTCGAAGCTTTCTTT. It is translated as CASRDWGPRAVEAFF.

The chain employs TRBV6-6 and TRBJ1-6, with 9 bases fitting TRBD1. Germline V gene data show CDR1 as MNHNY and CDR2 as SVGAGI (reference sequence). Trimming at V came to 5 bases and at J to 7 bases, leaving 3 bases not matched to a gene. This CDR3 region has 14 residues. The CDR3: CASSRTGENSPLHF. CDR3 nucleotide sequence: TGTGCCAGCAGTAGGACAGGGGAGAATTCACCCCTCCACTTT.

This clone was found a few times. The chain has TRBV28 and TRBJ1-2; 8 positions agree with TRBD1. The junction had 6 bases not matched to a gene; V was cut back by 6 bases and J by 3 bases. CDR1 is MDHEN and CDR2 is SYDVKM in the germline V gene. The CDR3 totals 14 residues. The CDR3 DNA reads as TGTGCCAGCAGCCCCGGACAGGGTTACTATGGCTACACCTTC. It yields the protein CASSPGQGYYGYTF.

The chain has TRBV11-2 and TRBJ1-6; tentatively, D is TRBD1 (6 bases). The CDR3 is made up of 16 amino acids. Germline V lookup: CDR1 SGHAT, CDR2 FQNNGV. V lost 0 bases and J 4 bases, leaving 10 bases between the germline ends. The CDR3 sequence is CASSLDGQGYNSPLHF. The CDR3 DNA reads TGTGCCAGCAGCTTAGATGGGCAGGGGTATAATTCACCCCTCCACTTT.

This chain links TRBV30 with TRBJ2-3, with TRBD1 matching over 9 bases. V shed 3 bases and J 4 bases; nucleotides not matched to a gene: 8. Per germline, CDR1 GTSNPN and CDR2 SVGIG (reference sequence). CDR3 length equals 15 residues. The CDR3 bases are TGTGCCTGGAGCTTAGACAGGGGGGCATCAGATACGCAGTATTTT. The encoded protein is CAWSLDRGASDTQYF.

The chain has TRBV28 and TRBJ1-1, with D hard to call. Germline V lookup: CDR1 MDHEN, CDR2 SYDVKM. CDR3 size: 12 residues. Trimming took 5 bases from V and 2 from J, leaving 6 bases between them. The CDR3 reads CASSIANTEAFF. The CDR3 DNA reads as TGTGCCAGCAGTATAGCCAACACTGAAGCTTTCTTT.

This rearrangement joins TRBV19 to TRBJ2-5; no clear D. CDR3 size: 13 residues. Deletions cut 5 bases from V and 0 bases from J, with 7 bases between. Germline CDR1 LNHDA, CDR2 SQIVND (reference sequence). The CDR3 spells CASSRENQETQYF. The DNA for the CDR3 is TGTGCCAGTAGTCGAGAGAACCAAGAGACCCAGTACTTC.

This chain connects TRBV5-1 to TRBJ2-2, with D possibly TRBD2 on 7 matching bases. Trimming took off 8 bases at V and 6 bases at J, with 23 bases between the two ends. The CDR3 extends over 16 amino acids. The V gene's germline CDR1 is SGHRS and CDR2 YFSETQ. CDR3 nucleotides: TGCGCCAGTAGGGGACTACGGGACAAACGCCCCGGGGAGCTGTTTTTT. Translated: CASRGLRDKRPGELFF.